These 6 T cell receptor beta chains originate from one sample sequenced in a study of response to subunit inactivated influenza vaccine. TCRdb ran MiXCR on the RT-PCR reads and lists one entry per CDR3 protein. The sample holds about 540,000 distinct CDR3 sequences, around 21% seen once. This sample was also put to use in a study of T cells expressing NK-cell markers. That investigation notes: Libraries used 5'RACE template switching adding universal primer site and UMIs.

The sample here was CD4+ T cells sorted from PBMCs, taken less than 13 days after vaccination. These receptors were collected from a man over 45 who received an inactivated influenza vaccine.

This clonotype has just a few counts. The CDR3 sequence is CASTRGLRLVQETQYF. CDR3 nucleotides: TGTGCCAGCACGCGGGGGCTTAGACTAGTCCAAGAGACCCAGTACTTC. The chain joins TRBV28 to TRBJ2-5; a weak D match, TRBD2 (7 bases). Germline loops: CDR1 MDHEN, CDR2 SYDVKM. Deletions cut 7 bases from V and 1 base from J, with 19 bases between. The CDR3 spans 16 residues.

This clonotype was seen more than once but under ten times. V usage is TRBV5-1 and J usage is TRBJ2-2; TRBD1 is a possible D gene (6 bases). V lost 7 bases to trimming and J lost 5 bases, with 12 bases between them. The CDR3 runs 13 residues. The V gene's germline CDR1 is SGHRS and CDR2 YFSETQ. The CDR3 spells CASGRTGTGELFF. The CDR3 nucleotides read TGCGCCAGCGGCCGCACAGGGACCGGGGAGCTGTTTTTT.

The V gene is TRBV29-1, the J gene TRBJ2-3; TRBD1 aligns across 10 bases. The V gene end was trimmed by 0 bases and the J gene end by 1 base; junction bases not matched to a gene: 7. The CDR3 has 17 amino acids. Germline V gives CDR1 SQVTM, CDR2 ANQGSEA. The CDR3 DNA reads as TGCAGCGTTGAAGATCGCCTGACAGGGGGCGGCACAGATACGCAGTATTTT. Its translation: CSVEDRLTGGGTDTQYF.

The rearrangement joins TRBV7-9 to TRBJ2-7, with D possibly called TRBD1 or TRBD2 (5 bases each). Trimming took off 5 bases at V and 2 bases at J, with 16 bases between the two ends. The CDR3 contains 15 residues. Germline V gene sequence: CDR1 SEHNR, CDR2 FQNEAQ (reference sequence). The CDR3 sequence is CASSPRMGPTYEQYF. In DNA form, the CDR3 reads TGTGCCAGCAGCCCACGTATGGGACCGACCTACGAGCAGTACTTC.

This clonotype came up many times. This rearrangement joins TRBV29-1 to TRBJ1-5; D not certain. V dropped 7 bases and J dropped 2 bases, with 9 bases sitting between them. CDR1 SQVTM and CDR2 ANQGSEA come from the germline V gene. The CDR3 sequence is 12 residues long. For the CDR3, the DNA is TGCAGCGCCACACTAGGCAATCAGCCCCAGCATTTT. Protein product: CSATLGNQPQHF. Looking up the rest from reference TRBV29-1 and TRBJ1-5 gives the full variable domain: SAVISQKPSRDICQRGTSLTIQCQVDSQVTMMFWYRQQPGQSLTLIATANQGSEATYESGFVIDKFPISRPNLTFSTLTVSNMSPEDSSIYLCSATLGNQPQHFGDGTRLSIL.

The chain employs TRBV2 and TRBJ1-4; tentatively, D is TRBD1 (5 bases). CDR3 length: 15 residues. Germline loops: CDR1 SNHLY, CDR2 FYNNEI. V dropped 7 bases and J dropped 0 bases, with 12 bases sitting between them. The CDR3 sequence: CASKTGTPTNEKLFF. CDR3 sequence (DNA): TGTGCCAGCAAGACCGGGACTCCAACTAATGAAAAACTGTTTTTT.